This T cell receptor beta chain was retrieved from a study of shared clonotypes between healthy human individuals. Points from the study as a whole: It was expected that sequencing depth would affect clonotype sharing among donors. A small donor pool kept down the genetic and exposure-history diversity that was represented.

Positive CCR7 selection of CD45RO-negative cells yielded the naive CD8 cells, and terminally differentiated effector memory CD45RA+ cells were excluded. A word on this clone: The target antigen is unknown.

Sorted-subset replicate PCR reactions contained 200 ng DNA, corresponding to about 30,000 T cell genomes. Original processing notes: Owing to the provision of junction-only sequences devoid of quality scores by immunoSEQ, filtering differed. Clones were sequenced by immunoSEQ multiplex PCR, and TCRdb holds only the in-frame ones, with some missing. Clonal size and the V and J genes are those of that table, whereas D and trimming came from the DNA. The data contain 2 million to 2.5 million clones, 93% of them singletons. The CDR3 sequence is 14 residues long. V shed 5 bases and J shed 4 bases, with 14 bases lying between them. Looked up from germline, CDR1 is SGHVS and CDR2 is FQNEAQ.

The TCR comes from a man between 18 and 35 years old in good health. Some clones in this sample may be carry-over from other donors' samples. Sequencing was performed on naive CD8+ T cells from PBMCs. This chain connects TRBV7-8 to TRBJ2-5, with a possible D match to TRBD1 (6 bases). The CDR3 here is CASSLGGGGETQYF. In nucleotides, the CDR3 is TGTGCCAGCAGCCTAGGGGGTGGGGGAGAGACCCAGTACTTC.